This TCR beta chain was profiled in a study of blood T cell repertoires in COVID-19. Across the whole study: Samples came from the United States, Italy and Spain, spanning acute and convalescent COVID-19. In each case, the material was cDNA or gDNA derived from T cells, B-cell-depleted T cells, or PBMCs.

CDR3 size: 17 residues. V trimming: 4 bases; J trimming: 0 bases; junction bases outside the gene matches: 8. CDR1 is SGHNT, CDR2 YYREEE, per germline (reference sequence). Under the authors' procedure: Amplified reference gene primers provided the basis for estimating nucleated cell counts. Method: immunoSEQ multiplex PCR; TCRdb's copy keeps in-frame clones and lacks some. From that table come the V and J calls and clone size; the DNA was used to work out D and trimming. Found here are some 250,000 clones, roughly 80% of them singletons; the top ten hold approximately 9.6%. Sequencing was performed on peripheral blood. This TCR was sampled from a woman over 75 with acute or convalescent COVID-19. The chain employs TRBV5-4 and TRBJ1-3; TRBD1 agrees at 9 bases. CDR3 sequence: CASSHRQGGVSGNTIYF. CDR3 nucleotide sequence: TGTGCCAGCAGCCACCGACAGGGGGGCGTCTCTGGAAACACCATATATTTT.